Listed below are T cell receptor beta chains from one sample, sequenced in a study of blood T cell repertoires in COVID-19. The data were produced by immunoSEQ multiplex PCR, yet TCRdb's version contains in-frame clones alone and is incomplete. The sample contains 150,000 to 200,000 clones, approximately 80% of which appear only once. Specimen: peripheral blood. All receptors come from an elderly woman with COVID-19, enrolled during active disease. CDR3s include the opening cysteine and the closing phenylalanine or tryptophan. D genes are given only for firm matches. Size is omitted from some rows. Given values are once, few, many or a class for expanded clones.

cdr3_nt: TGTGCCAGCAGCTCCCCCAGGAGTAGGGGGCACAGGGCAGATACGCAGTATTTT
cdr3_aa: CASSSPRSRGHRADTQYF
v_call: TRBV7-6
clone_size: -
j_call: TRBJ2-3
d_call: TRBD1

cdr3_nt: TGCGCCAGCAGCTTGTCAGGGGTAACTGAAGCTTTCTTT
cdr3_aa: CASSLSGVTEAFF
v_call: TRBV5-1
clone_size: -
j_call: TRBJ1-1
d_call: -

cdr3_nt: TGTGCCAGTAGTGTCGGACAGGGGAGTGACACTGAAGCTTTCTTT
cdr3_aa: CASSVGQGSDTEAFF
v_call: TRBV19
clone_size: -
j_call: TRBJ1-1
d_call: TRBD1

cdr3_nt: TGCAGTGCTAGTAGGGGACAGGGGAACTATGGCTACACCTTC
cdr3_aa: CSASRGQGNYGYTF
v_call: TRBV20-1
clone_size: -
j_call: TRBJ1-2
d_call: TRBD1

cdr3_nt: TGTGCCAGCAGTTGGGACATCTCCTACGAGCAGTACTTC
cdr3_aa: CASSWDISYEQYF
v_call: TRBV12-3/TRBV12-4
clone_size: -
j_call: TRBJ2-7
d_call: -

cdr3_nt: TGTGCCAGCAGCTTAAGTCGGCCAGGGGGAAATGGCTACACCTTC
cdr3_aa: CASSLSRPGGNGYTF
v_call: TRBV7-9
clone_size: -
j_call: TRBJ1-2
d_call: TRBD1

cdr3_nt: TGTGCCAGCAGTGCCCCCCCGGTGGTCACTGAAGCTTTCTTT
cdr3_aa: CASSAPPVVTEAFF
v_call: TRBV28
clone_size: -
j_call: TRBJ1-1
d_call: -

cdr3_nt: TGCGCCAGCACCCCCGTATCGGGGGGCACAGATACGCAGTATTTT
cdr3_aa: CASTPVSGGTDTQYF
v_call: TRBV5-1
clone_size: -
j_call: TRBJ2-3
d_call: -

cdr3_nt: TGTGCCAGCAGTGAGACTCTGCCGACGGACTATGGCTACACCTTC
cdr3_aa: CASSETLPTDYGYTF
v_call: TRBV28
clone_size: -
j_call: TRBJ1-2
d_call: -

cdr3_nt: TGTGCCAGCAGCCAACTAGCTCAGATAACAGGGACCAAAAAAGAGACCCAGTACTTC
cdr3_aa: CASSQLAQITGTKKETQYF
v_call: TRBV3-1/TRBV3-2
clone_size: -
j_call: TRBJ2-5
d_call: -

cdr3_nt: TGTGCCAGCAGTGAACGCCTAGCGGGAGGAGATACGCAGTATTTT
cdr3_aa: CASSERLAGGDTQYF
v_call: TRBV2
clone_size: -
j_call: TRBJ2-3
d_call: TRBD2

cdr3_nt: TGTGCCAGCAGCACCTTGCAACAGGGTCTCGGGGAGCTGTTTTTT
cdr3_aa: CASSTLQQGLGELFF
v_call: TRBV7-8
clone_size: -
j_call: TRBJ2-2
d_call: -

cdr3_nt: TGTGCCATCAGCCCGGACAGGGAGAACACTGAAGCTTTCTTT
cdr3_aa: CAISPDRENTEAFF
v_call: TRBV10-3
clone_size: -
j_call: TRBJ1-1
d_call: TRBD1

cdr3_nt: TGTGCCAGCAATCCCGGGACTAGCCCCTACAATGAGCAGTTCTTC
cdr3_aa: CASNPGTSPYNEQFF
v_call: TRBV2
clone_size: -
j_call: TRBJ2-1
d_call: TRBD2

cdr3_nt: TGTGCCAGCAGCCCTATCCTCCGCGGGACAGATACGCAGTATTTT
cdr3_aa: CASSPILRGTDTQYF
v_call: TRBV5-4
clone_size: -
j_call: TRBJ2-3
d_call: -

cdr3_nt: TGCGCCAGCAGCGATCAGAGCGGGTCGGAGCAGTACTTC
cdr3_aa: CASSDQSGSEQYF
v_call: TRBV5-1
clone_size: -
j_call: TRBJ2-7
d_call: -

cdr3_nt: TGTGCCAGCAGCTTGGGTCGAGCGGGAGGAGTGGAGACCCAGTACTTC
cdr3_aa: CASSLGRAGGVETQYF
v_call: TRBV5-4
clone_size: -
j_call: TRBJ2-5
d_call: TRBD2

cdr3_nt: TGTGCCAGTAGGGCAATCGCAAGTTCAGGAGGCGTCACTGAAGCTTTCTTT
cdr3_aa: CASRAIASSGGVTEAFF
v_call: TRBV19
clone_size: -
j_call: TRBJ1-1
d_call: -

cdr3_nt: TGTGCCAGCAGTGAAGCCGAGTACACGCAGTATTTT
cdr3_aa: CASSEAEYTQYF
v_call: TRBV6-1
clone_size: once
j_call: TRBJ2-3
d_call: -

cdr3_nt: TGTGCCAGTCAGGGGGCGGGCACCGGGGAGCTGTTTTTT
cdr3_aa: CASQGAGTGELFF
v_call: TRBV9
clone_size: -
j_call: TRBJ2-2
d_call: TRBD1

cdr3_nt: TGTGCCAGCAGTCCCTGGGTCCTCAGCGGAGATACGCAGTATTTT
cdr3_aa: CASSPWVLSGDTQYF
v_call: TRBV27
clone_size: few
j_call: TRBJ2-3
d_call: -

cdr3_nt: TGTGCCAGTATCGACGGGTTAAGTGAAAAACTGTTTTTT
cdr3_aa: CASIDGLSEKLFF
v_call: TRBV19
clone_size: once
j_call: TRBJ1-4
d_call: -

cdr3_nt: TGTGCCATCAACAATCGACAGGGGGTTACTGGAAACACCATATATTTT
cdr3_aa: CAINNRQGVTGNTIYF
v_call: TRBV10-3
clone_size: -
j_call: TRBJ1-3
d_call: TRBD1

cdr3_nt: TGTGCCAGCAGTTTGGGGGGGCAAAACATCGACCCAATGAACACTGAAGCTTTCTTT
cdr3_aa: CASSLGGQNIDPMNTEAFF
v_call: TRBV28
clone_size: -
j_call: TRBJ1-1
d_call: -

cdr3_nt: TGTGCCAGCAGAAAAGCGGGAGTAGAGACCCAGTACTTC
cdr3_aa: CASRKAGVETQYF
v_call: TRBV28
clone_size: -
j_call: TRBJ2-5
d_call: TRBD2

cdr3_nt: TGCGCCAGCAGCGAGTACGAGGGGGATCAGCCCCAGCATTTT
cdr3_aa: CASSEYEGDQPQHF
v_call: TRBV5-1
clone_size: -
j_call: TRBJ1-5
d_call: -

cdr3_nt: TGTGCCAGCAGTTTAGGGGGGAGGGATGGCTACACCTTC
cdr3_aa: CASSLGGRDGYTF
v_call: TRBV12-3/TRBV12-4
clone_size: -
j_call: TRBJ1-2
d_call: -

cdr3_nt: TGCAGTCCCCCGGGGACCCAGTACTTC
cdr3_aa: CSPPGTQYF
v_call: TRBV29-1
clone_size: -
j_call: TRBJ2-5
d_call: -

cdr3_nt: TGTGCCACCCGACAGGGCACCTATGGCTACACCTTC
cdr3_aa: CATRQGTYGYTF
v_call: TRBV2
clone_size: -
j_call: TRBJ1-2
d_call: TRBD1

cdr3_nt: TGTGCCAGCAGCCAAGATGTAGACAGCGCAGGGGCCGGGGAGCTGTTTTTT
cdr3_aa: CASSQDVDSAGAGELFF
v_call: TRBV3-1/TRBV3-2
clone_size: once
j_call: TRBJ2-2
d_call: -

cdr3_nt: TGTGCCAGTAGTGGAGGCTTTGAAAAACTGTTTTTT
cdr3_aa: CASSGGFEKLFF
v_call: TRBV19
clone_size: -
j_call: TRBJ1-4
d_call: -